The 21 T cell receptor beta chains given below trace back to one sample, sequenced in a study of blood T cell repertoires in COVID-19 (TCRdb year 2020). Preparation of the library involved the immunoSEQ multiplex PCR assay. In TCRdb, the immuneACCESS table is reduced to in-frame sequences with V and J assigned. These tables do not hold every clone; where another copy was compared, an unresolved V gene accounts for under half, and the others remain unexplained. The sample includes about 60,000 clones, with 88% observed a single time. Around 3.5% of the sample lies in the top ten. Sequenced sample: peripheral blood. These receptors came from a man between 45 and 60 years old with active COVID-19.

This sequence joins TRBV19 and TRBJ2-5; possibly TRBD2 for D (6 bases). CDR3 length: 15 amino acids. V shed 3 bases and J shed 5 bases, with 16 bases lying between them. CDR1 LNHDA and CDR2 SQIVND come from the germline V gene (reference sequence). DNA for the CDR3: TGTGCCAGTAGTATCCACCGGGAGTCGGGGGAGACCCAGTACTTC. This sequence encodes CASSIHRESGETQYF.

This clone has just a few counts. This chain uses TRBV7-2 with TRBJ1-6; D gene ambiguous. The CDR3 covers 13 residues. Germline assignment: CDR1 SGHTA and CDR2 FQGNSA. Trimming left V 2 bases short and J 13 bases short, with 12 bases between. CDR3 in amino acids: CASSLRLEGPLHF. For the CDR3, the DNA is TGTGCCAGCAGCTTAAGATTGGAGGGTCCCCTCCACTTT.

The chain combines TRBV6-6 with TRBJ1-1, with D unresolved. The germline CDR1 and CDR2 sequences are MNHNY and SVGAGI (reference sequence). Trimming cost V 5 bases and J 11 bases, with 12 bases left between them. The CDR3 consists of 11 residues. CDR3 bases: TGTGCCAGCAGTCCCCAGGAGGTGGCTTTCTTT. Its protein product is CASSPQEVAFF.

This chain connects TRBV7-2 to TRBJ2-6, with D perhaps matching TRBD1 (6 bases). V lost 5 bases and J 0 bases, leaving 14 bases between the germline ends. The CDR3 has 17 amino acids. Germline V gene lookup returns CDR1 SGHTA and CDR2 FQGNSA. The CDR3 region is CASSRQQGYSGANVLTF. As DNA, the CDR3 is TGTGCCAGCAGCAGGCAACAGGGATACTCTGGGGCCAACGTCCTGACTTTC.

V gene TRBV5-1 combines with J gene TRBJ2-7; 7 nucleotides align to TRBD1. The J segment lost 4 bases and the V segment lost 0 bases, leaving 7 bases of the junction unmatched. The CDR3 has 15 residues. Germline CDR1 reads SGHRS; CDR2 reads YFSETQ. This CDR3 reads CASSLGAQGKYEQYF. DNA of the CDR3: TGCGCCAGCAGCTTGGGCGCACAGGGGAAATACGAGCAGTACTTC. The whole variable domain, filled in from reference TRBV5-1 and TRBJ2-7, reads KAGVTQTPRYLIKTRGQQVTLSCSPISGHRSVSWYQQTPGQGLQFLFEYFSETQRNKGNFPGRFSGRQFSNSRSEMNVSTLELGDSALYLCASSLGAQGKYEQYFGPGTRLTVT.

The chain is built from TRBV7-9 and TRBJ2-7; the D gene is possibly TRBD1 (5 bases). V lost 5 bases and J lost 3, with 8 bases in between. The germline V gene encodes CDR1 SEHNR and CDR2 FQNEAQ (reference sequence). The CDR3 has 12 amino acids. CDR3 loop: CASSQDSYEQYF. The CDR3 bases are TGTGCCAGCAGCCAAGACAGCTACGAGCAGTACTTC.

The V gene is TRBV18, the J gene TRBJ2-2; TRBD2 matches at 8 bases. This CDR3 has 15 residues. The J segment lost 2 bases and the V segment lost 2 bases, leaving 1 base of the junction unmatched. Per germline, CDR1 KGHSH and CDR2 LQKENI. CDR3 amino acids: CASSPAGGNTGELFF. The CDR3 DNA reads as TGTGCCAGCTCACCAGCGGGGGGTAACACCGGGGAGCTGTTTTTT.

This clone was counted once. The chain recombines TRBV18 with TRBJ2-1; 7 positions match TRBD1. V was pared by 2 bases and J by 6 bases, with 4 bases of the junction left unmatched. This CDR3 is built from 14 residues. Germline loops: CDR1 KGHSH, CDR2 LQKENI. CDR3 in amino acids: CASSPMTGTNEQFF. For the CDR3, the DNA is TGTGCCAGCTCACCAATGACAGGGACCAATGAGCAGTTCTTC.

This sequence joins TRBV3-1 (or the pseudogene TRBV3-2) and TRBJ1-2; D gene uncertain. Deletions cut 0 bases from V and 8 bases from J, with 10 bases between. Per germline, CDR1 LGHDT and CDR2 YNNKEL (reference sequence). CDR3 length: 13 residues. CDR3 residues: CASSQDVPGGYTF. CDR3 nucleotides: TGTGCCAGCAGCCAAGACGTTCCGGGGGGCTACACCTTC.

This chain uses TRBV7-6 with TRBJ2-2, with D unresolved. Germline assignment: CDR1 SGHVS and CDR2 FNYEAQ. This CDR3 is built from 20 residues. The V gene lost 1 base and the J gene lost 0 bases, with 21 bases spanning the gap. The CDR3 nucleotides are TGTGCCAGCAGCTTAGATTTGGGTGTGCGTGTCAGCGCGAACACCGGGGAGCTGTTTTTT. Translated, it gives CASSLDLGVRVSANTGELFF.

The rearrangement links TRBV20-1 to TRBJ2-1; D is undetermined. Germline V CDR1 and CDR2: DFQATT, SNEGSKA (reference sequence). V was trimmed by 3 bases and J by 7 bases, leaving 4 bases between them. This CDR3 is built from 10 residues. CDR3 sequence reads: CSARRNEQFF. CDR3 coding DNA: TGCAGTGCTAGGAGAAATGAGCAGTTCTTC.

This clone has just one count. V gene TRBV5-1 combines with J gene TRBJ2-1, with TRBD1 as a possible D gene (6 bases). The CDR3 consists of 13 residues. Germline V gene data show CDR1 as SGHRS and CDR2 as YFSETQ. Between the trimmed V and J ends, which lost 2 bases and 6 bases, there was a span of 9 bases. As DNA, the CDR3 is TGCGCCAGCAGCTTAGACAGGCCCAATGAGCAGTTCTTC. Amino acids: CASSLDRPNEQFF. Full variable domain (remainder filled in from reference TRBV5-1 and TRBJ2-1): KAGVTQTPRYLIKTRGQQVTLSCSPISGHRSVSWYQQTPGQGLQFLFEYFSETQRNKGNFPGRFSGRQFSNSRSEMNVSTLELGDSALYLCASSLDRPNEQFFGPGTRLTVL.

The chain recombines TRBV6-5 with TRBJ2-7; 8 bases are shared with TRBD1. V lost 4 bases, J lost 3 bases, and 5 bases stayed unmatched. Germline CDR1 MNHEY, CDR2 SVGAGI. This CDR3 has 14 residues. The CDR3 spells CASSWRTGNYEQYF. CDR3 coding DNA: TGTGCCAGCAGTTGGAGGACAGGGAACTACGAGCAGTACTTC.

This chain uses TRBV4-3 with TRBJ1-3; 7 bases are shared with TRBD1. The CDR3 sequence is 16 residues long. Trimming took 2 bases from V and 0 from J; bases not matched to a gene: 4. Per the germline V gene, CDR1 is LGHNA and CDR2 is YSLEER. This CDR3 reads CASSQFRQGSGNTIYF. The CDR3, as DNA: TGCGCCAGCAGCCAATTTCGACAGGGCTCTGGAAACACCATATATTTT.

The gene calls are TRBV19 and TRBJ1-1; D remains unclear. The germline V and J ends were trimmed by 4 bases and 5 bases, with 11 bases remaining between them. This CDR3 region has 13 residues. The V gene's germline CDR1 is LNHDA and CDR2 SQIVND (reference sequence). CDR3 nucleotide sequence: TGTGCCAGTAGTAGTGGCGGGAGGACTGAAGCTTTCTTT. It is translated as CASSSGGRTEAFF.

This clone has a single count. The V gene is TRBV3-1 (or the pseudogene TRBV3-2), the J gene TRBJ1-2; no clear D. Trimming cost V 0 bases and J 2 bases, with 7 bases left between them. The CDR3 covers 14 residues. Looked up from germline, CDR1 is LGHDT and CDR2 is YNNKEL (reference sequence). The chain's CDR3 is CASSQDAKNYGYTF. CDR3 sequence (DNA): TGTGCCAGCAGCCAAGATGCGAAGAACTATGGCTACACCTTC.

This chain links TRBV21-1 with TRBJ2-5; no DNA check was done on the table's D call, TRBD2. TRBV21-1 is labeled a pseudogene. The CDR3 is 12 amino acids. CDR3 amino acids: CASSKGGATQYF. Here the CDR3 DNA reads TGTGCCAGCAGCAAAGGCGGAGCGACCCAGTACTTC.

The V gene is TRBV7-2, the J gene TRBJ2-7; 14 bases align to TRBD2. The CDR3 covers 16 residues. V was clipped by 5 bases and J by 8 bases; unmatched bases: 11. CDR1 is SGHTA and CDR2 is FQGNSA in the germline V gene. The CDR3 is CASSVLGLAGVAQQYF. The CDR3 DNA sequence: TGTGCCAGCAGCGTACTGGGACTAGCGGGGGTTGCTCAGCAGTACTTC. Full variable domain (remainder filled in from reference TRBV7-2 and TRBJ2-7): GAGVSQSPSNKVTEKGKDVELRCDPISGHTALYWYRQSLGQGLEFLIYFQGNSAPDKSGLPSDRFSAERTGGSVSTLTIQRTQQEDSAVYLCASSVLGLAGVAQQYFGPGTRLTVT.

This chain uses TRBV29-1 with TRBJ1-1; a possible D gene is TRBD1 (5 bases). Trimming shortened V by 3 bases and J by 5 bases, and 13 bases separated the two germline ends. The V gene's germline CDR1 is SQVTM and CDR2 ANQGSEA. CDR3 length: 13 residues. The CDR3 DNA sequence: TGCAGCGTTGAGGGGACGGGGGATACTGAAGCTTTCTTT. Protein: CSVEGTGDTEAFF.

A single count supports this clone. The chain recombines TRBV18 with TRBJ2-1; 9 nucleotides match TRBD2. J gave up 7 bases and V 2 bases, and 9 bases lay outside the gene matches. The CDR3 runs 16 residues. Looked up from germline, CDR1 is KGHSH and CDR2 is LQKENI. CDR3 sequence reads: CASSPGAGGPWNEQFF. CDR3 nucleotide sequence: TGTGCCAGCTCACCAGGGGCGGGGGGGCCGTGGAATGAGCAGTTCTTC.

V gene TRBV30 combines with J gene TRBJ1-6; a possible D gene is TRBD1 (6 bases). V was pared by 4 bases and J by 0 bases, with 22 bases between. The CDR3 spans 19 residues. Germline loops: CDR1 GTSNPN, CDR2 SVGIG (reference sequence). CDR3 in amino acids: CAWISTGHRGSSYNSPLHF. The CDR3 DNA reads as TGTGCCTGGATTAGCACCGGACATAGGGGGAGCTCCTATAATTCACCCCTCCACTTT.